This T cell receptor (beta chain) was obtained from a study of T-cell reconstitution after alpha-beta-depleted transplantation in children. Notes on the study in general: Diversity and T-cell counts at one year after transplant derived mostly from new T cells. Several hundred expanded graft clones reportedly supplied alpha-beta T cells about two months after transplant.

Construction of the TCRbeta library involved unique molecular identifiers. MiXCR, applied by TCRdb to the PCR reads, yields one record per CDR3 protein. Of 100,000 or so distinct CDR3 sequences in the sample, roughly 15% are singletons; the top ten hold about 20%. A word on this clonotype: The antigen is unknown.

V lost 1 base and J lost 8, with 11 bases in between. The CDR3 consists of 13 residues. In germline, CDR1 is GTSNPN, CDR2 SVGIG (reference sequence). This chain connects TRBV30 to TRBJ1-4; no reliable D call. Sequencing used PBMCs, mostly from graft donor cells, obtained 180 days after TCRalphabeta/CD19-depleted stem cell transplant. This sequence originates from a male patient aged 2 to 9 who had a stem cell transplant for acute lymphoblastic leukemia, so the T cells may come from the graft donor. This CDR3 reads CAWSARIGEKLFF. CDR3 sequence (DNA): TGTGCCTGGAGTGCCCGGATTGGCGAAAAACTGTTTTTT.